Listed below are T cell receptor beta chains from one sample, sequenced in a study of T cells in Graves' hyperthyroidism and ophthalmopathy. TCRdb re-called the multiplex PCR reads through MiXCR, storing one row per CDR3 protein. The table shows approximately 260,000 distinct CDR3 sequences, with approximately 16% occurring only once. Sample: blood. The origin of the receptors is a woman in her forties or fifties with Graves' hyperthyroidism that later progressed to Graves' ophthalmopathy. The CDR3 runs from the conserved cysteine through the conserved F or W. D genes are given only for firm matches. For some rows the clone size is stated as once, few or many, or as a class when expanded; others skip it.

TRBD1	TRBV19	-	TRBJ1-1	CASTPPPGRGVSAFF	TGTGCCAGTACCCCCCCACCGGGCAGGGGGGTTTCGGCTTTCTTT
-	TRBV5-1	-	TRBJ1-3	CASSALSLGNTIYF	TGCGCCAGCAGCGCCCTTTCGTTGGGGAACACCATATATTTT
-	TRBV6-1	few	TRBJ2-7	CASIPGIGNYEQYF	TGTGCCAGCATTCCGGGGATTGGGAACTACGAGCAGTACTTC
-	TRBV7-9	many	TRBJ1-1	CASSQTGPRDGAFF	TGTGCCAGCAGCCAGACCGGGCCTAGAGATGGAGCTTTCTTT
TRBD1	TRBV5-4	many	TRBJ2-3	CASSRWTGGDTQYF	TGTGCCAGCTCCCGTTGGACAGGGGGAGATACGCAGTATTTT
-	TRBV6-1	few	TRBJ1-2	CASSDELEVGFYGYTF	TGTGCCAGCAGTGACGAACTAGAAGTGGGGTTCTATGGCTACACCTTC
-	TRBV27	-	TRBJ2-5	CASSSRGAETQYF	TGTGCCAGCAGTTCCAGGGGCGCGGAGACCCAGTACTTC
TRBD1	TRBV5-1	many	TRBJ2-7	CASSSVPGQDYEQYF	TGCGCCAGCAGCTCCGTCCCGGGACAGGACTACGAGCAGTACTTC
TRBD1	TRBV12-3/TRBV12-4	many	TRBJ2-1	CASNTTPQGSDRISYNEQFF	TGTGCCAGCAATACCACCCCACAGGGGTCCGACCGAATCTCCTACAATGAGCAGTTCTTC
-	TRBV10-2	-	TRBJ2-5	CASSEGGPRETQYF	TGCGCCAGCTCCGAGGGCGGCCCAAGGGAGACCCAGTACTTC
-	TRBV6-1	many	TRBJ1-2	CASRQTDYGYTF	TGTGCCAGCAGGCAGACAGACTATGGCTACACCTTC
-	TRBV7-3	few	TRBJ2-1	CASSWQGSGNEQFF	TGTGCCAGCAGCTGGCAGGGTTCTGGCAATGAGCAGTTCTTC
-	TRBV28	many	TRBJ1-2	CASSLGGSEGYTF	TGTGCCAGCAGTTTAGGGGGTTCGGAAGGCTACACCTTC
TRBD1	TRBV3-1	many	TRBJ1-4	CASSQIGDRNEKLFF	TGTGCCAGCAGCCAAATAGGGGACAGAAATGAAAAACTGTTTTTT
TRBD2	TRBV20-1	many	TRBJ2-1	CSAGTSGTGAYNEQFF	TGCAGTGCAGGGACTAGCGGGACCGGAGCCTACAATGAGCAGTTCTTC
TRBD2	TRBV12-3/TRBV12-4	many	TRBJ2-1	CAVGVAGLRGQFF	TGTGCCGTAGGAGTAGCGGGACTTAGGGGGCAGTTCTTC
-	TRBV28	many	TRBJ2-1	CASSSWEARSYNEQFF	TGTGCCAGCAGTTCGTGGGAGGCCCGCTCCTACAATGAGCAGTTCTTC
-	TRBV19	-	TRBJ1-6	CASRREGNSPLHF	TGTGCCAGTAGAAGAGAAGGGAATTCACCCCTCCACTTT
TRBD2	TRBV3-1	many	TRBJ2-7	CASSQGLAGPYEQYF	TGTGCCAGCAGCCAAGGACTAGCGGGGCCCTACGAGCAGTACTTC
TRBD2	TRBV3-1	many	TRBJ2-5	CASIRASGRQETQYF	TGTGCCAGCATCAGGGCTAGCGGGCGCCAAGAGACCCAGTACTTC
-	TRBV28	many	TRBJ2-3	CASSSMGQGGDTQYF	TGTGCCAGCAGTTCTATGGGGCAGGGTGGAGATACGCAGTATTTT
TRBD2	TRBV28	many	TRBJ2-1	CASSSIALLAGGAEGTYNEQFF	TGTGCCAGCAGTTCCATTGCCCTCCTAGCGGGAGGGGCCGAGGGGACCTACAATGAGCAGTTCTTC
-	TRBV28	many	TRBJ1-4	CASSPTPNNEKLFF	TGTGCCAGCAGTCCCACACCAAATAATGAAAAACTGTTTTTT
TRBD1	TRBV6-1	few	TRBJ2-7	CASSTDRARPEQYF	TGTGCCAGCAGCACTGACAGGGCTCGGCCCGAGCAGTACTTC
-	TRBV28	many	TRBJ2-7	CASSGPSGPQGEQYF	TGTGCCAGCAGTGGCCCCTCTGGTCCACAAGGGGAGCAGTACTTC
-	TRBV28	many	TRBJ1-5	CASSLTGLGNQPQHF	TGTGCCAGCAGTTTAACGGGGCTGGGCAATCAGCCCCAGCATTTT
TRBD1	TRBV27	many	TRBJ2-7	CASSLRGPTYEQYF	TGTGCCAGCAGTTTAAGGGGGCCAACCTACGAGCAGTACTTC
-	TRBV25-1	-	TRBJ1-1	CASSAGRNTEAFF	TGTGCCAGCAGTGCGGGACGGAACACTGAAGCTTTCTTT
-	TRBV30	many	TRBJ2-7	CAWGASYEQYF	TGTGCCTGGGGGGCCTCCTACGAGCAGTACTTC
-	TRBV7-9	few	TRBJ2-7	CASSPMQGILYEQYF	TGTGCCAGCAGCCCGATGCAGGGAATCTTATACGAGCAGTACTTC